The 4 T cell receptor beta chains in this list originate from one sample, sequenced in a study of blood T cell repertoires in COVID-19. Clones were sequenced by immunoSEQ multiplex PCR, and TCRdb holds only the in-frame ones, with some missing. In the table there are under 250,000 clones, 85% to 90% of which are singletons. Source material: peripheral blood. The receptors stem from a woman in her seventies with active or convalescent COVID-19.

The rearrangement links TRBV9 to TRBJ2-7; possible D gene TRBD2, 6 bases. V lost 3 bases and J lost 1, with 14 bases in between. The CDR3 runs 15 residues. Germline V CDR1 and CDR2: SGDLS, YYNGEE. The CDR3 bases are TGTGCCAGCAGCGGGGGGGACTCCCCTTCCTACGAGCAGTACTTC. It specifies CASSGGDSPSYEQYF.

This sequence joins TRBV13 and TRBJ1-1, with TRBD1 as a possible D gene (6 bases). Trimming removed 4 bases at V and 5 bases at J, with 14 bases between. Per germline, CDR1 PRHDT and CDR2 FYEKMQ (reference sequence). The CDR3 contains 14 residues. CDR3 region: CASSSRDTGTEAFF. DNA for the CDR3: TGTGCCAGCAGCTCCCGGGACACGGGAACTGAAGCTTTCTTT.

J is TRBJ2-7 and V is TRBV5-6; 8 bases align to TRBD1. The V gene's germline CDR1 is SGHDT and CDR2 YYEEEE. The CDR3 runs to 16 residues. Trimming cost V 4 bases and J 2 bases; bases outside gene matches: 11. CDR3 in amino acids: CASSLNVGQGTYEQYF. CDR3 nucleotide sequence: TGTGCCAGCAGCCTGAACGTAGGACAGGGCACCTACGAGCAGTACTTC.

This chain joins TRBV10-3 and TRBJ1-5; D is uncertain. There are 13 residues in the CDR3. Per the germline V gene, CDR1 is ENHRY and CDR2 is SYGVKD. V was clipped by 7 bases and J by 2 bases, with 9 bases between them. The CDR3 DNA is TGTGCCATCAAGGCCGGGGGCAATCAGCCCCAGCATTTT. Translating gives CAIKAGGNQPQHF.